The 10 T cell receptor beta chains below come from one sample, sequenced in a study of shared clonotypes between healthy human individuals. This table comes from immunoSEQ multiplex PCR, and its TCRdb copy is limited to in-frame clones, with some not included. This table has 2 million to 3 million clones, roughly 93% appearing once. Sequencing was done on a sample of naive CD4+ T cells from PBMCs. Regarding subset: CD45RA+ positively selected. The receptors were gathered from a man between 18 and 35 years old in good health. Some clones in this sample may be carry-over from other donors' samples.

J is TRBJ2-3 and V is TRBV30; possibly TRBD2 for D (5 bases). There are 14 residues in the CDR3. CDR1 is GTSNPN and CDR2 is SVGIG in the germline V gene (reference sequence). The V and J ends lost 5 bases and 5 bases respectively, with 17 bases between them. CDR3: CAWVPGLVRDTQYF. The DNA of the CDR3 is TGTGCCTGGGTGCCGGGATTAGTACGAGATACGCAGTATTTT.

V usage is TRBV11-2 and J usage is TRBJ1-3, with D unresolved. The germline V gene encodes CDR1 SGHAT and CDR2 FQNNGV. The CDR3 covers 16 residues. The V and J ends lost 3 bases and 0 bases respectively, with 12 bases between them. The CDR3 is CASSFQALSSGNTIYF. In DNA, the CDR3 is TGTGCCAGCAGCTTTCAGGCTTTGAGCTCTGGAAACACCATATATTTT. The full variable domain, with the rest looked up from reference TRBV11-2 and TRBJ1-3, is EAGVAQSPRYKIIEKRQSVAFWCNPISGHATLYWYQQILGQGPKLLIQFQNNGVVDDSQLPKDRFSAERLKGVDSTLKIQPAKLEDSAVYLCASSFQALSSGNTIYFGEGSWLTVV.

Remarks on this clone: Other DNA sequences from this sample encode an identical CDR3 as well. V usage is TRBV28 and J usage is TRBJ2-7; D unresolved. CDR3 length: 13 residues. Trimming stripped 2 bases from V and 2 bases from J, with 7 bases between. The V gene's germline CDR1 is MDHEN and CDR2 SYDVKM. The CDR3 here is CASSLPSAYEQYF. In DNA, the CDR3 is TGTGCCAGCAGTTTACCCAGCGCCTACGAGCAGTACTTC.

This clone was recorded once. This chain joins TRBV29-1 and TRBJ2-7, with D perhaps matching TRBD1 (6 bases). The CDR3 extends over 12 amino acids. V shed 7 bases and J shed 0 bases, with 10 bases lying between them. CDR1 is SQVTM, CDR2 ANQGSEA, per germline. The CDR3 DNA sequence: TGCAGCGCAGGGGAAAACTCCTACGAGCAGTACTTC. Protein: CSAGENSYEQYF.

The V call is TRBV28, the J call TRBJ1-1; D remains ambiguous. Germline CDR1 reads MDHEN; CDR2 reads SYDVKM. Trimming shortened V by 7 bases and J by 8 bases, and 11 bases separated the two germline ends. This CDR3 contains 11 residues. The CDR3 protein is CASTSIREAFF. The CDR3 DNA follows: TGTGCCAGCACCAGTATAAGGGAAGCTTTCTTT.

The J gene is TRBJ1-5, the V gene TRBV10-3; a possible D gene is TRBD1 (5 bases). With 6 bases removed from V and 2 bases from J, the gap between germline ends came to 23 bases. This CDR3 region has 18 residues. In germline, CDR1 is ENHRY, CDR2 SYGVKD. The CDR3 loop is CAISGRHGKGIGNQPQHF. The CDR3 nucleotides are TGTGCCATCAGCGGAAGGCATGGGAAGGGGATCGGCAATCAGCCCCAGCATTTT.

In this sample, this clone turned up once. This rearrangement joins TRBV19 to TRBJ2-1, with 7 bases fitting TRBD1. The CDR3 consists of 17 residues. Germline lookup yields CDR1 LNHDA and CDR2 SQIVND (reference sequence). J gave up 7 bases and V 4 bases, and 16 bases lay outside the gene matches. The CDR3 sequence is CASSKIPTGQQVNEQFF. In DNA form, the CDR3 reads TGTGCCAGTAGTAAAATACCGACAGGGCAACAGGTGAATGAGCAGTTCTTC.

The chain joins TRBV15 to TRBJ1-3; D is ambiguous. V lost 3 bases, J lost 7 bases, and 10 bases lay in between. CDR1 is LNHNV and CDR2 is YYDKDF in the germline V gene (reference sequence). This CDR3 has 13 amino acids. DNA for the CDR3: TGTGCCACCAGCAGGGGAGTGTACAACACCATATATTTT. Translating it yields CATSRGVYNTIYF. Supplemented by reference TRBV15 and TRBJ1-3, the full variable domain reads DAMVIQNPRYQVTQFGKPVTLSCSQTLNHNVMYWYQQKSSQAPKLLFHYYDKDFNNEADTPDNFQSRRPNTSFCFLDIRSPGLGDTAMYLCATSRGVYNTIYFGEGSWLTVV.

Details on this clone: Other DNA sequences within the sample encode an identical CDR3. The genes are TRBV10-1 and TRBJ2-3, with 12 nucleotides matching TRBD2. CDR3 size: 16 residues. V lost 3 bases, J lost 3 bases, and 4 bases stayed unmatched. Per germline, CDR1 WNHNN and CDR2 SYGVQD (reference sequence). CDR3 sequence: CASSDPGLAGTDTQYF. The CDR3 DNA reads TGCGCCAGCAGTGACCCCGGACTAGCGGGAACAGATACGCAGTATTTT.

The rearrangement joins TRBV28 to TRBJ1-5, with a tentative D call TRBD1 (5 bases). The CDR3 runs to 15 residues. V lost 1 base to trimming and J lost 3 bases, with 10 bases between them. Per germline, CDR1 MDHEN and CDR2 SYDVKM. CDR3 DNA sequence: TGTGCCAGCAGTTTATTCCCGGGGGACAATCAGCCCCAGCATTTT. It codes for CASSLFPGDNQPQHF.